The 29 T cell receptor beta chains reported below all come from one sample, sequenced in a study of memory CD8 T cells in hepatitis C reinfection. Repertoires were generated with immunoSEQ multiplex PCR, while TCRdb's copy carries only in-frame clones and drops some. This table holds thousands of clones, 85% to 90% found once. The time point: pre-reinfection, 55 to 20 weeks before reinfection detection. No in vitro expansion preceded TCR sequencing of the sorted cells. The sequenced material came from naive CD8+ T cells sorted from blood. These receptors all come from a man aged 45 to 65 with hepatitis C virus infection.

This clone occurred once. The CDR3 DNA sequence: TGTGCCAGTAGTATGCTAGCGGGCAGCACCGGGGAGCTGTTTTTT. It is translated as CASSMLAGSTGELFF. The V and J genes are TRBV19 and TRBJ2-2; 8 bases line up with TRBD2. Germline V gives CDR1 LNHDA, CDR2 SQIVND (reference sequence). This CDR3 contains 15 residues. V shed 3 bases, J shed 4 bases, and the junction held 4 bases outside the gene matches.

This sequence joins TRBV6-5 and TRBJ1-2; D gene unclear. Trimming took off 0 bases at V and 0 bases at J, with 5 bases between the two ends. Germline V gives CDR1 MNHEY, CDR2 SVGAGI. This CDR3 spans 14 amino acids. In DNA, the CDR3 is TGTGCCAGCAGTTACTCGGCGGCTAACTATGGCTACACCTTC. Its protein is CASSYSAANYGYTF.

V and J are TRBV5-6 and TRBJ2-5; TRBD2 agrees at 14 bases. Germline CDR1 SGHDT, CDR2 YYEEEE. V shed 2 bases and J 4 bases; nucleotides not matched to a gene: 4. The CDR3 is 16 residues long. The CDR3 is CASSLGTSGSLETQYF. The CDR3 nucleotides read TGTGCCAGCAGCTTAGGGACTAGCGGGAGTTTAGAGACCCAGTACTTC.

CDR3 amino acids: CSVEGPGSGYSYEQYF. The CDR3, as DNA: TGCAGCGTTGAAGGTCCGGGAAGCGGCTATTCCTACGAGCAGTACTTC. V and J are TRBV29-1 and TRBJ2-7; a possible D gene is TRBD2 (5 bases). The germline V gene encodes CDR1 SQVTM and CDR2 ANQGSEA. V lost 1 base to trimming and J lost 1 base, with 17 bases between them. The length of the CDR3 is 16 residues.

Regarding this clone: Mismatch with germline at one junction end may stem from a read error. The chain has TRBV30 and TRBJ2-7; D is possibly TRBD1 (5 bases). Germline CDR1 is GTSNPN and CDR2 is SVGIG (reference sequence). The CDR3 runs 14 residues. The CDR3 sequence: CACSEQQEFDEQYF. The DNA of the CDR3 is TGTGCCTGTAGTGAACAACAGGAGTTCGACGAGCAGTACTTC.

V gene TRBV9 combines with J gene TRBJ2-1, with TRBD2 identical over 7 bases. This CDR3 has 15 amino acids. The trim removed 7 bases at V and 8 bases at J, leaving 15 bases unmatched. Germline-derived CDR1 and CDR2 are SGDLS and YYNGEE. CDR3 nucleotide sequence: TGTGCCAGCGCGCCCCAGGGTAGCGGGCTCGATGAGCAGTTCTTC. Amino acids: CASAPQGSGLDEQFF.

This clone was seen only a few times. This sequence joins TRBV4-3 and TRBJ2-1; D might be TRBD2 (5 bases). Germline V gene lookup returns CDR1 LGHNA and CDR2 YSLEER. V was shortened by 1 base and J by 4 bases, with 17 bases between the two germline ends. The CDR3 loop spans 17 amino acids. CDR3 nucleotide sequence: TGCGCCAGCAGCCAAGGCACCGGGGATTTCCAATACAATGAGCAGTTCTTC. Translating gives CASSQGTGDFQYNEQFF.

The V and J genes are TRBV15 and TRBJ1-1; maybe TRBD1 (6 bases). CDR3 size: 12 residues. Trimming took 3 bases from V and 4 from J, leaving 6 bases between them. In germline, CDR1 is LNHNV, CDR2 YYDKDF (reference sequence). CDR3 amino acids: CATSSRGTEAFF. CDR3 sequence (DNA): TGTGCCACCAGCAGCAGGGGCACTGAAGCTTTCTTT.

V is TRBV29-1 and J is TRBJ2-1; TRBD2 matches at 12 bases. J lost 5 bases, V lost 3 bases, and 2 bases had no gene match. CDR1 is SQVTM and CDR2 is ANQGSEA in the germline V gene. The CDR3 length is 14 residues. CDR3 loop: CSVEGLAGNNEQFF. In DNA, the CDR3 is TGCAGCGTTGAGGGACTAGCGGGTAACAATGAGCAGTTCTTC.

The chain joins TRBV6-6 to TRBJ2-1, with D perhaps matching TRBD2 (6 bases). V dropped 2 bases and J dropped 5 bases, with 13 bases sitting between them. The germline gives CDR1 MNHNY, CDR2 SVGAGI (reference sequence). The CDR3 has 15 amino acids. The CDR3 bases are TGTGCCAGCAGTTACGGGACGGGAGAAAACAATGAGCAGTTCTTC. Translating gives CASSYGTGENNEQFF.

V usage is TRBV19 and J usage is TRBJ2-1; possibly TRBD1 for D (5 bases). Germline CDR1 and CDR2: LNHDA and SQIVND (reference sequence). Trimming pared 8 bases from V and 3 bases from J, leaving 17 bases between. There are 15 residues in the CDR3. As DNA, the CDR3 is TGTGCCAGTGCCCCTCGCAGCGACAGCTACAATGAGCAGTTCTTC. Residues: CASAPRSDSYNEQFF.

The chain links TRBV5-6 to TRBJ2-1; TRBD2 matches 12 bases. The germline V gene encodes CDR1 SGHDT and CDR2 YYEEEE. The CDR3 spans 15 residues. Trimming at V came to 3 bases and at J to 8 bases, leaving 6 bases not matched to a gene. DNA of the CDR3: TGTGCCAGCAGCTCGACTAGCGGGAGTTGGGATGAGCAGTTCTTC. Its translation: CASSSTSGSWDEQFF.

The chain is built from TRBV4-2 and TRBJ2-7; D not resolved. There are 13 residues in the CDR3. Germline CDR1 reads LGHNA; CDR2 reads YNFKEQ. Trimming shortened V by 0 bases and J by 4 bases, and 7 bases separated the two germline ends. This chain's CDR3 is CASSQEGPYEQYF. DNA of the CDR3: TGTGCCAGCAGCCAAGAGGGCCCTTACGAGCAGTACTTC.

The chain employs TRBV28 and TRBJ2-1, with D tentatively TRBD1 (5 bases). Trimming stripped 6 bases from V and 0 bases from J, with 12 bases between. CDR1 and CDR2 from the germline V gene are MDHEN and SYDVKM. This CDR3 is 15 amino acids long. CDR3: CASRPDTSSYNEQFF. Here the CDR3 DNA reads TGTGCCAGCAGACCGGACACAAGCTCCTACAATGAGCAGTTCTTC.

The rearrangement uses TRBV27 and TRBJ2-7, with a tentative D call TRBD1 (5 bases). The V gene lost 3 bases and the J gene lost 3 bases, with 9 bases spanning the gap. In germline, CDR1 is MNHEY, CDR2 SMNVEV (reference sequence). The CDR3 totals 13 residues. The CDR3 DNA sequence: TGTGCCAGCAGTTTGCAGCAGGGCTACGAGCAGTACTTC. Translating it yields CASSLQQGYEQYF.

In its sample, this clone was seen once. V and J are TRBV4-2 and TRBJ2-7, with D tentatively TRBD2 (6 bases). This CDR3 has 12 amino acids. Trimming removed 3 bases from V and 6 bases from J, with 9 bases in between. Looked up from germline, CDR1 is LGHNA and CDR2 is YNFKEQ. The CDR3 DNA sequence: TGTGCCAGCAGCCAGACTAGTTCCGAGCAGTACTTC. It codes for CASSQTSSEQYF.

In DNA, the CDR3 is TGCAGCGTGGAGGGGCCCGGGAGAAGCACAGATACGCAGTATTTT. This sequence encodes CSVEGPGRSTDTQYF. V is TRBV29-1 and J is TRBJ2-3, with a tentative D call TRBD2 (6 bases). The germline V gene encodes CDR1 SQVTM and CDR2 ANQGSEA. The CDR3 is made up of 15 amino acids. V was clipped by 6 bases and J by 0 bases, with 16 bases between them.

This clone was observed a few times. The chain employs TRBV2 and TRBJ2-7; weak D call: TRBD1 (6 bases). The CDR3 runs 12 residues. Looked up from germline, CDR1 is SNHLY and CDR2 is FYNNEI. V lost 4 bases and J lost 12, with 16 bases in between. This CDR3 reads CASSGNRDWWYF. The DNA of the CDR3 is TGTGCCAGCAGTGGAAACAGGGATTGGTGGTACTTC.

The V gene is TRBV29-1, the J gene TRBJ2-6; TRBD1 agrees at 10 bases. The length of the CDR3 is 16 residues. Per germline, CDR1 SQVTM and CDR2 ANQGSEA. The junction had 2 bases not matched to a gene; V was cut back by 1 base and J by 2 bases. CDR3 sequence: CSVEGDRGAGANVLTF. DNA of the CDR3: TGCAGCGTTGAAGGGGACAGGGGAGCTGGGGCCAACGTCCTGACTTTC.

This clone was found once. The gene calls are TRBV27 and TRBJ2-5, with D tentatively TRBD2 (6 bases). Trimming removed 1 base from V and 2 bases from J, with 8 bases in between. The CDR3 contains 14 residues. The germline V gene has CDR1 MNHEY and CDR2 SMNVEV (reference sequence). CDR3 protein: CASSLLTSQETQYF. In DNA, the CDR3 is TGTGCCAGCAGTTTATTGACTAGTCAAGAGACCCAGTACTTC.

This chain joins TRBV2 and TRBJ2-7, with TRBD1 identical over 9 bases. This CDR3 is 14 amino acids long. Germline loops: CDR1 SNHLY, CDR2 FYNNEI. V was clipped by 7 bases and J by 4 bases; unmatched bases: 8. The DNA of the CDR3 is TGTGCCAGCAAGGTGGGACAGGGAGGTTACGAGCAGTACTTC. Translation: CASKVGQGGYEQYF.

The chain carries TRBV19 and TRBJ1-5; 7 bases align to TRBD1. Germline V gene data show CDR1 as LNHDA and CDR2 as SQIVND (reference sequence). The CDR3 extends over 13 amino acids. V trimming: 6 bases; J trimming: 4 bases; junction bases outside the gene matches: 3. For the CDR3, the DNA is TGTGCCAGTAGGGGGACAGCTAATCAGCCCCAGCATTTT. Translated, it gives CASRGTANQPQHF.

J is TRBJ2-7 and V is TRBV4-1; 12 nucleotides align to TRBD2. The junction had 6 bases not matched to a gene; V was cut back by 0 bases and J by 3 bases. The CDR3 sequence is 17 residues long. Germline CDR1 reads MGHRA; CDR2 reads YSYEKL. CDR3 sequence: CASSQDRLAGGGYEQYF. Here the CDR3 DNA reads TGCGCCAGCAGCCAAGATCGGCTAGCGGGAGGGGGCTACGAGCAGTACTTC.

In nucleotides, the CDR3 is TGTGCCAGCAGCTTGGGTGTAGGGAGCCTTGAAAAACTGTTTTTT. This encodes CASSLGVGSLEKLFF. The chain uses TRBV5-8 and TRBJ1-4, with D uncertain. This CDR3 is 15 amino acids long. The ends were cut back, 0 bases at V and 7 bases at J, with 13 bases in the middle. Germline-derived CDR1 and CDR2 are SGHTS and YDEGEE.

J is TRBJ2-7 and V is TRBV11-3; 7 bases align to TRBD1. V lost 1 base to trimming and J lost 0 bases; unmatched junction nucleotides: 3. From germline, CDR1 is SGHNT and CDR2 YENEEA. The length of the CDR3 is 15 residues. The CDR3 nucleotides are TGTGCCAGCAGCTTAGCCAGGGGGAGCTCCTACGAGCAGTACTTC. This translates into CASSLARGSSYEQYF.

Written as DNA, the CDR3 is TGCGCCAGCAGCCAAGATCAAGCGGGGCCTAGGAATGAGCAGTTCTTC. This gives the protein CASSQDQAGPRNEQFF. This chain joins TRBV4-3 and TRBJ2-1; 7 nucleotides line up with TRBD2. Germline loops: CDR1 LGHNA, CDR2 YSLEER. This CDR3 has 16 amino acids. V trimming: 0 bases; J trimming: 7 bases; junction bases outside the gene matches: 9.

This clone was seen only once. The chain recombines TRBV11-2 with TRBJ1-1, with 12 bases lining up with TRBD1. CDR3 length: 17 residues. After removal of 0 bases from V and 6 bases from J, the junction contained 8 bases not matched to a gene. CDR1 is SGHAT, CDR2 FQNNGV, per germline. The CDR3 loop is CASSLEFGGQGAPEAFF. CDR3 DNA: TGTGCCAGCAGCTTAGAATTTGGGGGACAGGGGGCCCCTGAAGCTTTCTTT.

This chain links TRBV15 with TRBJ2-7; 9 bases agree with TRBD2. Unmatched junction bases numbered 11, after V lost 0 bases and J lost 5 bases. This CDR3 region has 17 residues. CDR1 and CDR2 from the germline V gene are LNHNV and YYDKDF (reference sequence). The CDR3 loop is CATSRDFGASGKHEQYF. Here the CDR3 DNA reads TGTGCCACCAGCAGAGACTTTGGGGCTAGCGGGAAACACGAGCAGTACTTC. Looking up the rest from reference TRBV15 and TRBJ2-7 gives the full variable domain: DAMVIQNPRYQVTQFGKPVTLSCSQTLNHNVMYWYQQKSSQAPKLLFHYYDKDFNNEADTPDNFQSRRPNTSFCFLDIRSPGLGDTAMYLCATSRDFGASGKHEQYFGPGTRLTVT.

The rearrangement joins TRBV7-3 to TRBJ1-2; D possibly corresponds to TRBD1 (6 bases). This CDR3 is built from 14 residues. CDR1 is SGHTA, CDR2 FQGTGA, per germline. V lost 0 bases, J lost 8 bases, and 13 bases lay in between. The CDR3 region is CASSLTAAGDGYTF. The CDR3 DNA reads TGTGCCAGCAGCTTAACGGCGGCAGGGGACGGCTACACCTTC.